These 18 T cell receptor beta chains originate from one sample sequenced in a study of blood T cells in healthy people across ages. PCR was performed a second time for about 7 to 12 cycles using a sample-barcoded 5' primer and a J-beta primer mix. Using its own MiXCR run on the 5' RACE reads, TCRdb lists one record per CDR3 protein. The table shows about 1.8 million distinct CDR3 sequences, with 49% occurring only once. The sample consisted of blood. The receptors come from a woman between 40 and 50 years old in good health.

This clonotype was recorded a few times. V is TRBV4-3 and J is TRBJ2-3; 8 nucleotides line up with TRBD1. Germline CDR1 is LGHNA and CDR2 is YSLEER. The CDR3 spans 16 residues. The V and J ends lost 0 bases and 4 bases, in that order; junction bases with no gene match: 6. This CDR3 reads CASSQDTGQGSDTQYF. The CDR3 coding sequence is TGCGCCAGCAGCCAAGATACCGGACAGGGCTCAGATACGCAGTATTTT.

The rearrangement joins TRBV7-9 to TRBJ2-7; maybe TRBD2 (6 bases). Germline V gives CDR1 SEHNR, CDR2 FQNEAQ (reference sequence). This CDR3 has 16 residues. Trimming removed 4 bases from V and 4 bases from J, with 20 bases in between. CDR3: CASSSSPARGRYEQYF. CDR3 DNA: TGTGCCAGCAGCTCATCCCCGGCGCGGGGAAGGTACGAGCAGTACTTC.

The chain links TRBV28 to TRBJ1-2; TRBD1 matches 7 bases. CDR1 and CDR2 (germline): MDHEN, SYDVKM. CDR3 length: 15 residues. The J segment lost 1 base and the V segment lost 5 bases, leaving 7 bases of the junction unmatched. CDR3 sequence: CASSPQTGFNYGYTF. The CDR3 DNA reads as TGTGCCAGCAGTCCGCAGACAGGGTTTAACTATGGCTACACCTTC.

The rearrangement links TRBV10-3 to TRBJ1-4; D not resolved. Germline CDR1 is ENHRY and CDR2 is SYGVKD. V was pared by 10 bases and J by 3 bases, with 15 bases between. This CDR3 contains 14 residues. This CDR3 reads CATRMREANEKLFF. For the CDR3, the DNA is TGTGCCACCCGGATGCGCGAGGCTAATGAAAAACTGTTTTTT.

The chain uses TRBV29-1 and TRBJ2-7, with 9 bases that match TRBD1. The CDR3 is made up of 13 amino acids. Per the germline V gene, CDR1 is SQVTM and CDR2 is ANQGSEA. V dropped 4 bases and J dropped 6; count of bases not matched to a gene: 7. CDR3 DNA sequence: TGCAGCGTTGTTAGGACAGGGGTCGGCGAGCAGTACTTC. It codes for CSVVRTGVGEQYF.

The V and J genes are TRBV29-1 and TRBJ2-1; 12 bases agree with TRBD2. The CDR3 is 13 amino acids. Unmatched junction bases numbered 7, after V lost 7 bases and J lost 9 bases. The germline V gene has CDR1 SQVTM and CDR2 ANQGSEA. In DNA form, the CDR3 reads TGCAGCGCAGCTAGCGGGGGGGAAAGTGAGCAGTTCTTC. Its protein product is CSAASGGESEQFF.

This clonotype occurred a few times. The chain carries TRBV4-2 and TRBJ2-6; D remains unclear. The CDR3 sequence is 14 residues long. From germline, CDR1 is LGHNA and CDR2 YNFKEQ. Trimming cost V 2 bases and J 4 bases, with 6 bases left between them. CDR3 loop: CASSQLGGANVLTF. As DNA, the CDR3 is TGTGCCAGCAGCCAATTAGGGGGGGCCAACGTCCTGACTTTC.

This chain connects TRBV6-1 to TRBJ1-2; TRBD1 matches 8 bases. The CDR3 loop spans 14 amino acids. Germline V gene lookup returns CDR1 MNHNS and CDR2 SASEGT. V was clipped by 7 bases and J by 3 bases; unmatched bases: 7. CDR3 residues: CASTLRGQDYGYTF. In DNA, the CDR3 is TGTGCCAGCACCCTTAGGGGACAGGACTATGGCTACACCTTC.

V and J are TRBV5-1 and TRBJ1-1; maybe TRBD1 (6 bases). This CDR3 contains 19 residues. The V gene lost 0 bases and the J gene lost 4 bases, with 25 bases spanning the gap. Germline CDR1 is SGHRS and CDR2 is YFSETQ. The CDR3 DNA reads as TGCGCCAGCAGCTTGGGGTTGGGGACCGGGACACGGATGGTCACTGAAGCTTTCTTT. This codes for CASSLGLGTGTRMVTEAFF.

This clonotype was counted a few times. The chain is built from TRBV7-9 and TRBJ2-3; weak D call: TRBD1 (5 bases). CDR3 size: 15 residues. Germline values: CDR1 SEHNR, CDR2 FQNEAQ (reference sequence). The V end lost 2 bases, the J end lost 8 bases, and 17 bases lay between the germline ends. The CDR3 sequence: CASSLNQGVSVTQYF. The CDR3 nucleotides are TGTGCCAGCAGCTTAAATCAAGGGGTCTCGGTTACGCAGTATTTT.

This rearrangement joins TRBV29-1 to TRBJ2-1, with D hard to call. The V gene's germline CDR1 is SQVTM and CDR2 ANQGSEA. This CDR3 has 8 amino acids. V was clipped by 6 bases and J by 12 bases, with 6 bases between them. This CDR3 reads CSVAGQFF. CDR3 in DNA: TGCAGCGTGGCAGGGCAGTTCTTC.

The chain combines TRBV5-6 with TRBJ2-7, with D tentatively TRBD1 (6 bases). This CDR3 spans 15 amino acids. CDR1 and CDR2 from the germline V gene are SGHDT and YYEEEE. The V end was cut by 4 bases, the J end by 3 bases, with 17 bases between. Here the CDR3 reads CASSARTESFYEQYF. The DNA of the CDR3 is TGTGCCAGCAGCGCCCGGACAGAGTCCTTCTACGAGCAGTACTTC.

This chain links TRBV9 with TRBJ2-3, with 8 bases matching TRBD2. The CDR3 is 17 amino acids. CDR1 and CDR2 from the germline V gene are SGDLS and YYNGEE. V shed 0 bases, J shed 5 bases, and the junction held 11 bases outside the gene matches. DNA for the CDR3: TGTGCCAGCAGCGTAGCCCACGGGCGCGGGGGGTTAGATACGCAGTATTTT. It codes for CASSVAHGRGGLDTQYF.

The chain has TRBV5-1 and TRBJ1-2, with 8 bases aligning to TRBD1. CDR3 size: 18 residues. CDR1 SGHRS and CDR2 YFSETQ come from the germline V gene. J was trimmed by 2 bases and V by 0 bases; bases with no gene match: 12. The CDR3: CASSLASWGQEINYGYTF. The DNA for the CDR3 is TGCGCCAGCAGCTTGGCCTCCTGGGGACAGGAGATCAACTATGGCTACACCTTC.

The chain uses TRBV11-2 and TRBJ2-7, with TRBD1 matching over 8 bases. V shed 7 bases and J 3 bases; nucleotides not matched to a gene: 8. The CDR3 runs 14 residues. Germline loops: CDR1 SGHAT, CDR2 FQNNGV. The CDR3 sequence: CASTPGQVNYEQYF. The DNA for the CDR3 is TGTGCCAGCACCCCGGGACAGGTCAACTACGAGCAGTACTTC.

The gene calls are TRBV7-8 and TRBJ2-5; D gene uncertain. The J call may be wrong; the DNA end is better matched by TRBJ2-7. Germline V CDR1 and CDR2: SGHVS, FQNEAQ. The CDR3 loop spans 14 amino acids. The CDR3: CASSLERVGCEQYF. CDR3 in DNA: TGTGCCAGCAGCTTAGAAAGAGTGGGTTGCGAGCAGTACTTC.

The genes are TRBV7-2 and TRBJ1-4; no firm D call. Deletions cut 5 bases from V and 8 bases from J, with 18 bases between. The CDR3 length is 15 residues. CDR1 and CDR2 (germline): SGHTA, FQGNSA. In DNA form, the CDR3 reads TGTGCCAGCAGCCCAACCTTGGCCCTTCGAGAAAAACTGTTTTTT. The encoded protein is CASSPTLALREKLFF.

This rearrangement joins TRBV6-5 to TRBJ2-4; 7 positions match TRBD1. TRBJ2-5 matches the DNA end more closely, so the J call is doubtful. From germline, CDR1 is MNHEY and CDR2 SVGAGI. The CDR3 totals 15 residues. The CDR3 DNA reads TGTGCCAGCAGTTATGGGACAGAGTTTCAAGAGACCCAGTACTTC. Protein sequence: CASSYGTEFQETQYF.